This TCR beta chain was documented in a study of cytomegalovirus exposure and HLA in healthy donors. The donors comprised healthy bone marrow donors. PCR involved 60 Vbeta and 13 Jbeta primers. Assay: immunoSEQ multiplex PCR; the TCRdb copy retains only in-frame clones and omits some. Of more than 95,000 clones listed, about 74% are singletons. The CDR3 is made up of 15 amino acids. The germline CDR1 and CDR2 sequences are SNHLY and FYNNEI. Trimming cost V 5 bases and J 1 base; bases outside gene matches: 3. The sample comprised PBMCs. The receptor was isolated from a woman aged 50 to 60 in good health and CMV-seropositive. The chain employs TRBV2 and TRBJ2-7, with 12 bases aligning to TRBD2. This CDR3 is CASSTTSGGSYEQYF. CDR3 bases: TGTGCCAGCAGTACGACTAGCGGGGGATCCTACGAGCAGTACTTC.